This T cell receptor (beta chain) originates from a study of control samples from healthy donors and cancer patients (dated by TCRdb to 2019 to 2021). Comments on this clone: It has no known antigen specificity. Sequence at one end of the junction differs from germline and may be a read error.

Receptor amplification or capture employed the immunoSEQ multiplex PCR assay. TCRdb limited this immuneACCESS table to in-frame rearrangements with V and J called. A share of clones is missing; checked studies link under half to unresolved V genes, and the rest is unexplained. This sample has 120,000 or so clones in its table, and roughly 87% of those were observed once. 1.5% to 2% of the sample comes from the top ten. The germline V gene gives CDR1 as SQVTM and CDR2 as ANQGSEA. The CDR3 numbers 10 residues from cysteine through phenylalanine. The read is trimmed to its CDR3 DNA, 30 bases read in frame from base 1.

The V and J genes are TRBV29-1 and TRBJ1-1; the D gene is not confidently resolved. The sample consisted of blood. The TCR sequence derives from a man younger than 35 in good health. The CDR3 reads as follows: CSVEPWDGFF. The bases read TGCAGCGTTGAACCCTGGGATGGTTTTTTT. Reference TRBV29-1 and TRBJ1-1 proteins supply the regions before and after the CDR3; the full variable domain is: SAVISQKPSRDICQRGTSLTIQCQVDSQVTMMFWYRQQPGQSLTLIATANQGSEATYESGFVIDKFPISRPNLTFSTLTVSNMSPEDSSIYLCSVEPWDGFFGQGTRLTVV.